These T cell receptor beta chains were read from a single sample in a study of T cell changes during pregnancy in multiple sclerosis. Sequencing used immunoSEQ multiplex PCR; TCRdb keeps in-frame clones, though not all of them. This sample has approximately 68,000 clones, with roughly 90% found just once. The starting material was peripheral blood, obtained in the second trimester of pregnancy. The receptors come from a female donor with multiple sclerosis, enrolled in a pregnancy study. Each CDR3 is given with its conserved first and last residue. The D gene is left open where the match is weak. Some rows have no size entry. The others give once, few or many, or a class for an expanded clone.

TRBV5-6	TRBJ1-2	NA	NA	CASSRGGGQDVRGYTF	TGTGCCAGCAGCCGTGGGGGGGGGCAGGACGTTCGTGGCTACACCTTC
TRBV4-3	TRBJ2-7	TRBD2	NA	CASSYGLAGTYEQYF	TGCGCCAGCAGCTATGGACTAGCTGGGACCTACGAGCAGTACTTC
TRBV19	TRBJ2-3	TRBD2	NA	CASSSSGTSGSDTQYF	TGTGCCAGTAGTTCGAGCGGGACTAGCGGTTCAGATACGCAGTATTTT
TRBV4-2	TRBJ1-2	TRBD1	NA	CASTLRDSYGYTF	TGTGCCAGCACCCTCCGGGACAGCTATGGCTACACCTTC
TRBV5-1	TRBJ1-2	TRBD1	NA	CASSFGTGAYGYTF	TGCGCCAGCAGCTTCGGGACAGGGGCCTATGGCTACACCTTC
TRBV18	TRBJ1-3	NA	NA	CASSPRPRRDTIYF	TGTGCCAGCTCACCCAGGCCCAGGCGGGACACCATATATTTT
TRBV2	TRBJ1-2	TRBD1	once	CASGQGGTLSGYTF	TGTGCCAGCGGACAGGGAGGTACACTATCTGGCTACACCTTC
TRBV5-4	TRBJ1-2	NA	NA	CASSLDNGVYGYTF	TGTGCCAGCAGCTTGGACAACGGAGTCTATGGCTACACCTTC
TRBV25-1	TRBJ1-2	TRBD1	NA	CARTTLPGQVTNYGYTF	TGTGCCAGGACCACTTTGCCGGGACAGGTAACTAACTATGGCTACACCTTC
TRBV7-6	TRBJ2-7	TRBD1	NA	CASSLEVRDRENEQYF	TGTGCCAGCAGCTTAGAAGTGCGGGACAGGGAAAACGAGCAGTACTTC
TRBV6-1	TRBJ2-3	NA	NA	CARVVRETDTQYF	TGTGCCAGGGTTGTGAGAGAAACAGATACGCAGTATTTT
TRBV10-1	TRBJ2-7	NA	NA	CARLPGLYYEQYF	TGCGCCAGACTTCCGGGACTCTACTACGAGCAGTACTTC
TRBV7-4	TRBJ1-1	NA	NA	CASSPLEAFF	TGTGCCAGCAGCCCCCTTGAAGCTTTCTTT
TRBV5-1	TRBJ2-5	TRBD2	once	CASSQAGEAETQYF	TGCGCCAGCAGCCAAGCGGGAGAAGCGGAGACCCAGTACTTC
TRBV15	TRBJ1-3	NA	NA	CATSRDRMDRDTIYF	TGTGCCACCAGCAGAGATCGGATGGACAGAGACACCATATATTTT
TRBV7-9	TRBJ2-3	TRBD2	NA	CASSLGLAGARTQYF	TGTGCCAGCAGCTTAGGCCTAGCGGGAGCTCGTACGCAGTATTTT
TRBV6-6	TRBJ2-3	NA	NA	CASSSPTEERYF	TGTGCCAGCAGTTCCCCGACAGAGGAGAGGTATTTT
TRBV5-6	TRBJ1-2	TRBD1	NA	CASSLTGSVRAYGYTF	TGTGCCAGCAGCCTGACAGGGTCGGTGAGGGCCTATGGCTACACCTTC
TRBV7-9	TRBJ1-1	TRBD1	NA	CASSLQGWATEAFF	TGTGCCAGCAGCCTACAGGGGTGGGCCACTGAAGCTTTCTTT
TRBV4-1	TRBJ2-7	NA	NA	CASSQDLNYEQYF	TGCGCCAGCAGCCAAGACTTAAACTACGAGCAGTACTTC
TRBV7-9	TRBJ1-2	TRBD1	NA	CASSLRPGQSNYGYTF	TGTGCCAGCAGCTTAAGGCCGGGACAGAGTAACTATGGCTACACCTTC
TRBV6-1	TRBJ1-1	NA	NA	CASSGPRWTEAFF	TGTGCCAGCAGTGGACCTAGGTGGACTGAAGCTTTCTTT
TRBV5-1	TRBJ2-2	NA	NA	CASQDYPNTGELFF	TGCGCCAGCCAGGACTACCCGAACACCGGGGAGCTGTTTTTT
TRBV2	TRBJ1-5	NA	NA	CASRDTEYSNQPQHF	TGTGCCAGCCGGGACACTGAGTATAGCAATCAGCCCCAGCATTTT
TRBV30	TRBJ1-6	NA	NA	CAWSGPGASSPLHF	TGTGCCTGGAGTGGACCGGGAGCGAGTTCACCCCTCCACTTT
TRBV5-6	TRBJ1-6	NA	once	CASRRTPNSPLHF	TGTGCCAGCAGGCGGACTCCAAATTCACCCCTCCACTTT
TRBV9	TRBJ2-5	TRBD2	NA	CASSVGGGTSGETQYF	TGTGCCAGCAGCGTAGGAGGGGGGACTAGCGGGGAGACCCAGTACTTC